The 22 T cell receptor beta chains presented below share a single source sample, sequenced in a study of T cell responses to AZD1222 COVID-19 vaccine. Method: immunoSEQ multiplex PCR; TCRdb's copy keeps in-frame clones and lacks some. The repertoire holds roughly 150,000 clones, 90% seen once, with roughly 6% in the top ten. The specimen comprised peripheral blood, sampled 28 days after the second AZD1222 dose. These TCRs come from an adult who received the AZD1222 COVID-19 vaccine.

As to this clone: At one end, the junction sequence differs from germline, possibly due to a read error. The chain links TRBV28 to TRBJ2-1; a possible D gene is TRBD2 (5 bases). This CDR3 comprises 14 residues. Germline V gene lookup returns CDR1 MDHEN and CDR2 SYDVKM. CDR3 nucleotides: TGTGCCAGCTGTTTAGGGAGCTCCTACAATGAGCAGTTCTTC. Its protein product is CASCLGSSYNEQFF.

The rearrangement uses TRBV30 and TRBJ2-5; 9 bases are a match to TRBD2. CDR3 length: 14 amino acids. Germline V lookup: CDR1 GTSNPN, CDR2 SVGIG (reference sequence). J lost 7 bases, V lost 0 bases, and 6 bases had no gene match. CDR3 bases: TGTGCCTGGAGTGTAGGGCGGGGGGGCCGGACCCAGTACTTC. The encoded protein is CAWSVGRGGRTQYF.

The CDR3 DNA follows: TGTGCCAGCAGCTATGGAACGACCAACACCATATATTTT. It is translated as CASSYGTTNTIYF. The V and J genes are TRBV5-5 and TRBJ1-3; D not certain. The CDR3 has 13 amino acids. Looked up from germline, CDR1 is SGHKS and CDR2 is YYEKEE (reference sequence). Trimming stripped 3 bases from V and 7 bases from J, with 11 bases between.

The V gene is TRBV28, the J gene TRBJ2-4, with D unclear. This CDR3 is 13 amino acids long. CDR1 is MDHEN and CDR2 is SYDVKM in the germline V gene. The germline V and J ends were trimmed by 5 bases and 8 bases, with 13 bases remaining between them. DNA of the CDR3: TGTGCCAGCAGTCAACCAACTCCGGACATTCAGTACTTC. Its protein is CASSQPTPDIQYF.

V usage is TRBV3-1 (or the pseudogene TRBV3-2) and J usage is TRBJ1-3, with D hard to call. Germline CDR1 reads LGHDT; CDR2 reads YNNKEL (reference sequence). The CDR3 length is 16 residues. V lost 4 bases and J 4 bases, leaving 17 bases between the germline ends. The CDR3 DNA reads as TGTGCCAGCAGCCCCTCAATGACCTTAGTCGGAAACACCATATATTTT. Its protein product is CASSPSMTLVGNTIYF.

The J gene is TRBJ2-7, the V gene TRBV27; 10 nucleotides match TRBD2. The CDR3 covers 14 residues. The germline V gene has CDR1 MNHEY and CDR2 SMNVEV (reference sequence). V dropped 4 bases and J dropped 2; count of bases not matched to a gene: 2. CDR3 DNA: TGTGCCAGCAGTTCCGGGACTAGCGCCTACGAGCAGTACTTC. The encoded protein is CASSSGTSAYEQYF.

On this clone itself: Other DNA sequences in this sample translate to the same CDR3. Written as DNA, the CDR3 is TGTGCCAGCAGCGTAGGCGGGAGAGACACCGGGGAGCTGTTTTTT. Its protein product is CASSVGGRDTGELFF. The genes are TRBV9 and TRBJ2-2; 7 nucleotides agree with TRBD2. Germline CDR1 is SGDLS and CDR2 is YYNGEE. V shed 0 bases and J 3 bases; nucleotides not matched to a gene: 2. The CDR3 totals 15 residues.

The chain uses TRBV2 and TRBJ1-1; 9 bases align to TRBD1. The length of the CDR3 is 14 residues. V lost 6 bases and J lost 5; bases outside the gene matches: 7. Germline V lookup: CDR1 SNHLY, CDR2 FYNNEI. The CDR3 DNA sequence: TGTGCCAGCAGCCAAGACAGGGGGTTAACTGAAGCTTTCTTT. This translates into CASSQDRGLTEAFF.

This chain uses TRBV19 with TRBJ2-1, with 8 bases identical to TRBD2. V lost 1 base and J lost 8; bases outside the gene matches: 10. CDR3 length equals 16 residues. Germline-derived CDR1 and CDR2 are LNHDA and SQIVND (reference sequence). DNA of the CDR3: TGTGCCAGTAGTATAGTCCTGAGCGGGAGTGGTGATGAGCAGTTCTTC. Protein product: CASSIVLSGSGDEQFF.

This clone is a singleton in its sample. This chain joins TRBV5-1 and TRBJ2-5, with 7 bases matching TRBD1. This CDR3 has 13 residues. The ends lost 3 bases at V and 2 bases at J; junction bases unmatched: 1. Germline values: CDR1 SGHRS, CDR2 YFSETQ. CDR3: CASSSTGQETQYF. The CDR3 DNA follows: TGCGCCAGCAGCTCGACAGGGCAAGAGACCCAGTACTTC.

V is TRBV5-1 and J is TRBJ1-1, with D maybe TRBD1 (6 bases). V was shortened by 0 bases and J by 5 bases, with 20 bases between the two germline ends. The CDR3 extends over 17 amino acids. CDR1 and CDR2 (germline): SGHRS, YFSETQ. The CDR3 spells CASSLVPGKGEGTEAFF. DNA for the CDR3: TGCGCCAGCAGCTTGGTGCCTGGTAAGGGGGAAGGGACTGAAGCTTTCTTT.

This CDR3 reads CASRRTGPGEQYF. As DNA, the CDR3 is TGTGCCAGCAGGAGGACAGGCCCCGGCGAGCAGTACTTC. This chain joins TRBV28 and TRBJ2-7, with TRBD1 matching over 7 bases. Per germline, CDR1 MDHEN and CDR2 SYDVKM. The CDR3 covers 13 residues. V was clipped by 6 bases and J by 6 bases; unmatched bases: 8.

The rearrangement uses TRBV2 and TRBJ1-2, with 9 bases lining up with TRBD1. Germline values: CDR1 SNHLY, CDR2 FYNNEI. This CDR3 region has 13 residues. Trimming removed 7 bases from V and 7 bases from J; junction bases left unmatched: 7. The CDR3 DNA is TGTGCCAGCACTAGGGACAGGGTGGTTGGCTACACCTTC. Translating gives CASTRDRVVGYTF.

The CDR3 reads CASSYDVSSGNTIYF. CDR3 bases: TGTGCCAGCAGTTACGACGTCAGCTCTGGAAACACCATATATTTT. This chain connects TRBV6-5 to TRBJ1-3; D not certain. CDR1 and CDR2 from the germline V gene are MNHEY and SVGAGI. V lost 2 bases and J 0 bases, leaving 8 bases between the germline ends. The CDR3 spans 15 residues.

This clone is a singleton in its sample. This chain joins TRBV3-1 (or the pseudogene TRBV3-2) and TRBJ2-7, with D possibly matching TRBD1 (6 bases). CDR3 length: 16 residues. Germline CDR1 is LGHDT and CDR2 is YNNKEL (reference sequence). V dropped 4 bases and J dropped 4 bases, with 20 bases sitting between them. The CDR3 coding sequence is TGTGCCAGCAGCCTACAGTGGGGGCAGGGAGATTACGAGCAGTACTTC. It translates to CASSLQWGQGDYEQYF.

This chain uses TRBV12-3 or TRBV12-4 with TRBJ1-3; 8 bases match TRBD1. The CDR3 is made up of 12 amino acids. V gave up 11 bases and J gave up 4 bases; unmatched junction bases: 4. The CDR3 nucleotides are TGTGCCGGAAGGACAGGGGGAAACACCATATATTTT. Amino acid sequence: CAGRTGGNTIYF.

CDR3 region: CASSQDFSASAYNEQFF. As DNA, the CDR3 is TGCGCCAGCAGCCAAGATTTTTCAGCGTCTGCCTACAATGAGCAGTTCTTC. V and J are TRBV4-3 and TRBJ2-1; D unresolved. Trimming removed 0 bases from V and 2 bases from J, with 14 bases in between. CDR1 is LGHNA and CDR2 is YSLEER in the germline V gene. There are 17 residues in the CDR3.

This chain uses TRBV2 with TRBJ2-7, with TRBD2 matching over 10 bases. This CDR3 has 14 amino acids. Trimming removed 4 bases from V and 3 bases from J; junction bases left unmatched: 3. CDR1 is SNHLY, CDR2 FYNNEI, per germline. The CDR3 loop is CASSATSGVYEQYF. In DNA form, the CDR3 reads TGTGCCAGCAGTGCCACTAGCGGGGTCTACGAGCAGTACTTC.

The gene calls are TRBV11-3 and TRBJ2-2; D is perhaps TRBD1 or TRBD2 (6 bases each). Between the trimmed V and J ends, which lost 5 bases and 5 bases, there was a span of 12 bases. This CDR3 is built from 14 residues. Germline CDR1 is SGHNT and CDR2 is YENEEA. The CDR3 nucleotides are TGTGCCAGCAGCACCGAGGGGGGTACCGGGGAGCTGTTTTTT. This codes for CASSTEGGTGELFF.

The chain employs TRBV2 and TRBJ1-6; maybe TRBD1 (5 bases). The germline gives CDR1 SNHLY, CDR2 FYNNEI. Deletions cut 1 base from V and 3 bases from J, with 13 bases between. The CDR3 sequence is 17 residues long. DNA for the CDR3: TGTGCCAGCAGTGAAGTTGTGGGACGGATCTATAATTCACCCCTCCACTTT. It is translated as CASSEVVGRIYNSPLHF.

The gene calls are TRBV5-1 and TRBJ2-2; no reliable D call. Germline V CDR1 and CDR2: SGHRS, YFSETQ. The CDR3 is 13 amino acids. Trimming cost V 2 bases and J 4 bases, with 6 bases left between them. The CDR3 is CASSFLGTGELFF. The DNA for the CDR3 is TGCGCCAGCAGCTTTTTAGGCACCGGGGAGCTGTTTTTT.

The chain uses TRBV28 and TRBJ1-2; 10 positions match TRBD1. V gave up 1 base and J gave up 5 bases; unmatched junction bases: 7. In germline, CDR1 is MDHEN, CDR2 SYDVKM. This CDR3 has 16 residues. CDR3 bases: TGTGCCAGCAGTTTATCCCGACAGGGGGCATTTTATGGCTACACCTTC. Translated, it gives CASSLSRQGAFYGYTF.